This entry lists 2 T cell receptor beta chains sequenced from one sample in a study of molecular identifiers for immune sequencing clone quantification. TCRdb fed the PCR reads into MiXCR, producing one record per CDR3 protein. The data hold around 320,000 distinct CDR3 sequences, with 24% observed a single time. The source material was naive CD8+ T cells from blood, with Jurkat cell RNA spiked in. Specified subset: FACS-sorted CD8+CD4-CCR7+CD45RA+ naive T cells. These receptors came from a human donor in good health. Some libraries in this study had Jurkat cell RNA spiked in.

This clonotype was counted at least ten times. J is TRBJ1-1 and V is TRBV20-1, with D perhaps matching TRBD1 (6 bases). Germline assignment: CDR1 DFQATT and CDR2 SNEGSKA (reference sequence). CDR3 length: 15 residues. The germline V and J ends were trimmed by 1 base and 0 bases, with 12 bases remaining between them. For the CDR3, the DNA is TGCAGTGCTAGAGCAGACGGGGGCATGAACACTGAAGCTTTCTTT. Translation: CSARADGGMNTEAFF.

This clonotype was counted many times. At one of its ends the junction is not consistent with the germline gene, which may arise from a read error. The chain combines TRBV2 with TRBJ2-7, with TRBD1 identical over 7 bases. The CDR3 sequence is 14 residues long. CDR1 SNHLY and CDR2 FYNNEI come from the germline V gene. This CDR3 is CASSEGDSYYEQYF. The CDR3 coding sequence is TGTGCCAGCAGCGAAGGGGACAGCTACTACGAGCAGTACTTC.